This T cell receptor (beta chain) came from a study of blood T cell repertoires in COVID-19. Overall study context: COVID-19 samples, acute and convalescent, were from the United States, Italy and Spain. PBMCs, B-cell-depleted T cells, or T cells were the source of the cDNA or gDNA that made up the material.

Authors' methods: Amplification of reference gene primers provided the estimated nucleated cell counts. The protocol was immunoSEQ multiplex PCR, while the TCRdb copy is restricted to in-frame clones and leaves out a portion. The V and J calls and clone size were taken over from that table, and D and trimming were inferred from the DNA. The repertoire includes fewer than 200,000 clones, around 87% of them detected once, and about 1% sits in the top ten. From germline, CDR1 is LNHDA and CDR2 SQIVND (reference sequence). This CDR3 is 13 amino acids long. Trimming took off 6 bases at V and 7 bases at J, with 12 bases between the two ends.

The receptor was isolated from a woman in her late teens or twenties who had recovered from COVID-19. The sequencing sample was made of peripheral blood. The J gene is TRBJ2-2, the V gene TRBV19, with D perhaps TRBD1 (6 bases). CDR3 in amino acids: CASRYRENGELFF. CDR3 nucleotides: TGTGCCAGTAGATACAGGGAGAACGGGGAGCTGTTTTTT.